The 29 T cell receptor beta chains given below trace back to one sample, sequenced in a study of regulatory T cells in long-lasting Graves disease. Arm-PCR of CDR3 regions with iRepertoire HTBI primers generated TCR beta libraries. MiXCR, run by TCRdb on the multiplex PCR reads, gives a single entry per CDR3 protein. The sample carries about 420,000 distinct CDR3 sequences, around 17% recorded once. Time point reported: newly diagnosed GD, antithyroid drugs for less than 3 months. There was RNA extracted from PBMCs, and the TCR library was made from it. In addition, the sample was reused for a study of T cells in Graves' hyperthyroidism and ophthalmopathy.

The source was peripheral blood mononuclear cells (PBMCs), collected at new diagnosis, from a patient treated with antithyroid drugs. The receptor source for this set is a woman aged 18-35 years with Graves disease.

In its sample, this clonotype was seen a few times. The gene calls are TRBV6-2 or TRBV6-3 and TRBJ2-1, with 12 bases that match TRBD2. Germline CDR1 reads MNHEY; CDR2 reads SVGEGT. J lost 7 bases, V lost 0 bases, and 4 bases had no gene match. CDR3 length: 16 amino acids. The CDR3 nucleotides read TGTGCCAGCAGTTACTCGGGACTAGCGGGCGTTAATGAGCAGTTCTTC. This encodes CASSYSGLAGVNEQFF.

This chain uses TRBV18 with TRBJ2-1, with a tentative D call TRBD2 (6 bases). Germline loops: CDR1 KGHSH, CDR2 LQKENI. Trimming removed 0 bases at V and 5 bases at J, with 14 bases between. This CDR3 comprises 16 residues. This CDR3 reads CASSPPSSGLHNEQFF. The CDR3, as DNA: TGTGCCAGCTCACCACCGAGCTCGGGACTTCACAATGAGCAGTTCTTC.

CDR3 DNA: TGTGCCAGCACGCGGGAGAACACAGATACGCAGTATTTT. Translation gives CASTRENTDTQYF. This chain links TRBV6-1 with TRBJ2-3, with 7 bases matching TRBD2. The CDR3 sequence is 13 residues long. V shed 7 bases, J shed 2 bases, and the junction held 3 bases outside the gene matches. The V gene's germline CDR1 is MNHNS and CDR2 SASEGT.

This clonotype was found many times. This sequence joins TRBV28 and TRBJ2-7, with 8 bases matching TRBD2. CDR3 length: 17 amino acids. Trimming cost V 5 bases and J 1 base; bases outside gene matches: 13. Germline lookup yields CDR1 MDHEN and CDR2 SYDVKM. CDR3: CASSRPPRGRRSYEQYF. In DNA form, the CDR3 reads TGTGCCAGCAGTCGACCCCCTCGCGGGAGGAGATCCTACGAGCAGTACTTC.

In its sample, this clonotype was seen many times. The V call is TRBV3-1, the J call TRBJ2-7; the match to TRBD1 covers 7 bases. From germline, CDR1 is LGHDT and CDR2 YNNKEL (reference sequence). The V and J ends lost 0 bases and 5 bases, in that order; junction bases with no gene match: 4. This CDR3 has 14 amino acids. CDR3 residues: CASSQETGENEQYF. Here the CDR3 DNA reads TGTGCCAGCAGCCAAGAAACAGGGGAAAACGAGCAGTACTTC.

This clonotype was observed a handful of times. The chain combines TRBV18 with TRBJ1-2; 8 positions agree with TRBD1. Trimming removed 3 bases from V and 6 bases from J; junction bases left unmatched: 0. Germline V gene lookup returns CDR1 KGHSH and CDR2 LQKENI. This CDR3 contains 12 residues. CDR3 loop: CASSPTGDGYTF. The DNA of the CDR3 is TGTGCCAGCTCACCGACAGGGGATGGCTACACCTTC.

The chain uses TRBV7-8 and TRBJ1-2; TRBD1 is a possible D gene (6 bases). V was clipped by 7 bases and J by 3 bases, with 18 bases between them. The CDR3 spans 15 residues. Looked up from germline, CDR1 is SGHVS and CDR2 is FQNEAQ. The CDR3 loop is CASTNVDRTDYGYTF. The DNA of the CDR3 is TGTGCCAGCACGAACGTTGACAGGACCGACTATGGCTACACCTTC. The full variable domain, its missing parts supplied by reference TRBV7-8 and TRBJ1-2, is GAGVSQSPRYKVAKRGQDVALRCDPISGHVSLFWYQQALGQGPEFLTYFQNEAQLDKSGLPSDRFFAERPEGSVSTLKIQRTQQEDSAVYLCASTNVDRTDYGYTFGSGTRLTVV.

The chain carries TRBV20-1 and TRBJ1-1, with D unclear. CDR3 length: 14 residues. Germline values: CDR1 DFQATT, CDR2 SNEGSKA (reference sequence). V lost 6 bases, J lost 4 bases, and 18 bases lay in between. CDR3 DNA sequence: TGCAGTGCCGAGAGCGGACTCAGAAGCACTGAAGCTTTCTTT. Translated, it gives CSAESGLRSTEAFF.

This clonotype occurred a few times. CDR3 region: CASSLVTWQQETQYF. The CDR3 nucleotides are TGTGCCAGCAGCTTGGTCACGTGGCAGCAAGAGACCCAGTACTTC. The chain uses TRBV5-6 and TRBJ2-5; no reliable D call. CDR3 length equals 15 residues. The germline gives CDR1 SGHDT, CDR2 YYEEEE. Trimming stripped 0 bases from V and 2 bases from J, with 11 bases between.

This clonotype was found many times. The chain carries TRBV20-1 and TRBJ2-5, with D possibly being TRBD2 (5 bases). The CDR3 runs to 13 residues. Germline lookup yields CDR1 DFQATT and CDR2 SNEGSKA (reference sequence). V lost 3 bases and J 2 bases, leaving 10 bases between the germline ends. The CDR3 DNA sequence: TGCAGTGCTAGTTTGGACTCACAAGAGACCCAGTACTTC. This gives the protein CSASLDSQETQYF.

The rearrangement joins TRBV5-8 to TRBJ2-7; no firm D call. Trimming left V 1 base short and J 1 base short, with 12 bases between. CDR1 SGHTS and CDR2 YDEGEE come from the germline V gene. The CDR3 totals 15 residues. CDR3 residues: CASSLKSPKSYEQYF. The CDR3 DNA sequence: TGTGCCAGCAGCTTGAAGTCTCCGAAATCCTACGAGCAGTACTTC.

The chain uses TRBV19 and TRBJ2-1; D uncertain. The CDR3 sequence is 15 residues long. The germline V gene encodes CDR1 LNHDA and CDR2 SQIVND (reference sequence). V was shortened by 10 bases and J by 2 bases, with 18 bases between the two germline ends. In DNA form, the CDR3 reads TGTGCCATCGTCACTCGGACCCTGACCTACAATGAGCAGTTCTTC. It translates to CAIVTRTLTYNEQFF. The variable domain in full, with the rest retrieved from reference TRBV19 and TRBJ2-1, is DGGITQSPKYLFRKEGQNVTLSCEQNLNHDAMYWYRQDPGQGLRLIYYSQIVNDFQKGDIAEGYSVSREKKESFPLTVTSAQKNPTAFYLCAIVTRTLTYNEQFFGPGTRLTVL.

This clonotype occurred many times. The chain has TRBV28 and TRBJ2-2; 11 nucleotides align to TRBD2. This CDR3 region has 20 residues. CDR1 MDHEN and CDR2 SYDVKM come from the germline V gene. After removal of 2 bases from V and 6 bases from J, the junction contained 17 bases not matched to a gene. CDR3: CASSLRQGSSGRTVAGELFF. Written as DNA, the CDR3 is TGTGCCAGCAGTTTACGACAGGGGTCTAGCGGGAGGACGGTGGCCGGGGAGCTGTTTTTT.

As to this clonotype: This sequence may be a read error, since a much larger clone differs from it by one base. The V call is TRBV7-9, the J call TRBJ2-2; 7 bases agree with TRBD2. J lost 6 bases, V lost 8 bases, and 6 bases had no gene match. The CDR3 loop spans 13 amino acids. The germline CDR1 and CDR2 sequences are SEHNR and FQNEAQ (reference sequence). CDR3 nucleotide sequence: TGTGCCAGCGGCTCTGGACTAGCCGGGGAGCTGTTTTTT. Its translation: CASGSGLAGELFF.

This clonotype was found a few times. The chain joins TRBV5-5 to TRBJ2-1; 8 nucleotides line up with TRBD1. The CDR3 is made up of 15 amino acids. V was pared by 6 bases and J by 4 bases, with 9 bases of the junction left unmatched. Germline CDR1 SGHKS, CDR2 YYEKEE (reference sequence). The CDR3 DNA sequence: TGTGCCAGCACGTACCGGGGACAGGAGTACAATGAGCAGTTCTTC. Its translation is CASTYRGQEYNEQFF.

In this sample, this clonotype turned up many times. The DNA of the CDR3 is TGCGCCAGCAGCCAGGACAGGGATCTGTTCCATGAGCAGTTCTTC. The encoded protein is CASSQDRDLFHEQFF. V gene TRBV5-1 combines with J gene TRBJ2-1; 8 nucleotides align to TRBD1. Trimming cost V 4 bases and J 8 bases; bases outside gene matches: 11. From germline, CDR1 is SGHRS and CDR2 YFSETQ. The CDR3 sequence is 15 residues long.

This clonotype was seen at least ten times. A much larger clone is a single base away; this may be a read error. V is TRBV5-1 and J is TRBJ2-7; 8 bases line up with TRBD1. The germline V gene has CDR1 SGHRS and CDR2 YFSETQ. The CDR3 extends over 13 amino acids. The trim removed 4 bases at V and 2 bases at J, leaving 2 bases unmatched. The CDR3 reads CASSPDRAYEQYF. As DNA, the CDR3 is TGCGCCAGCAGCCCGGACAGGGCCTACGAGCAGTACTTC. Supplemented by reference TRBV5-1 and TRBJ2-7, the full variable domain reads KAGVTQTPRYLIKTRGQQVTLSCSPISGHRSVSWYQQTPGQGLQFLFEYFSETQRNKGNFPGRFSGRQFSNSRSEMNVSTLELGDSALYLCASSPDRAYEQYFGPGTRLTVT.

The rearrangement uses TRBV7-3 and TRBJ2-6; D is perhaps TRBD1 or TRBD2 (6 bases each). Germline values: CDR1 SGHTA, CDR2 FQGTGA. Trimming shortened V by 4 bases and J by 0 bases, and 13 bases separated the two germline ends. The CDR3 runs to 17 residues. DNA of the CDR3: TGTGCCAGCAGCTCAGGGGACTTTCTCTCTGGGGCCAACGTCCTGACTTTC. Protein: CASSSGDFLSGANVLTF.

This chain joins TRBV30 and TRBJ2-3; D is tentatively TRBD1 or TRBD2 (5 bases each). The CDR3 has 15 amino acids. Germline V gives CDR1 GTSNPN, CDR2 SVGIG (reference sequence). Trimming removed 1 base at V and 2 bases at J, with 13 bases between. In nucleotides, the CDR3 is TGTGCCTGGAGTGCCACCCGGGGCTCCACAGATACGCAGTATTTT. Protein product: CAWSATRGSTDTQYF.

This clonotype was counted at least ten times. This rearrangement joins TRBV10-3 to TRBJ2-3; TRBD2 agrees at 10 bases. Germline V gene lookup returns CDR1 ENHRY and CDR2 SYGVKD. This CDR3 has 14 residues. The J segment lost 6 bases and the V segment lost 10 bases, leaving 10 bases of the junction unmatched. This chain's CDR3 is CATWTSGIADTQYF. The CDR3 nucleotides read TGTGCCACTTGGACTAGCGGTATAGCGGATACGCAGTATTTT.

This clonotype has only a few counts. The CDR3 spells CASSLLEANNEQFF. Here the CDR3 DNA reads TGTGCCAGCAGCCTTTTAGAGGCAAACAATGAGCAGTTCTTC. V is TRBV9 and J is TRBJ2-1, with D hard to call. The CDR3 runs to 14 residues. The V and J ends lost 4 bases and 5 bases respectively, with 13 bases between them. Per the germline V gene, CDR1 is SGDLS and CDR2 is YYNGEE.

This chain uses TRBV14 with TRBJ1-1; unclear D gene. CDR1 and CDR2 (germline): SGHDN, FVKESK. This CDR3 is built from 12 residues. Trimming took 1 base from V and 4 from J, leaving 4 bases between them. The CDR3 bases are TGTGCCAGCAGCCAAGCGAGCACTGAAGCTTTCTTT. Translation gives CASSQASTEAFF. The variable domain in full, completed from reference TRBV14 and TRBJ1-1, reads EAGVTQFPSHSVIEKGQTVTLRCDPISGHDNLYWYRRVMGKEIKFLLHFVKESKQDESGMPNNRFLAERTGGTYSTLKVQPAELEDSGVYFCASSQASTEAFFGQGTRLTVV.

This clonotype was observed a few times. J is TRBJ1-1 and V is TRBV6-2 or TRBV6-3; maybe TRBD1 (6 bases). Trimming cost V 5 bases and J 8 bases, with 12 bases left between them. CDR3 length equals 12 residues. The germline gives CDR1 MNHEY, CDR2 SVGEGT. The CDR3 loop reads CASSAPGQEAFF. Written as DNA, the CDR3 is TGTGCCAGCAGTGCACCGGGACAAGAAGCTTTCTTT.

The count of this clonotype is one. This chain connects TRBV4-1 to TRBJ2-7, with 7 nucleotides matching TRBD2. J lost 1 base, V lost 2 bases, and 8 bases had no gene match. The CDR3 runs 16 residues. Germline V lookup: CDR1 MGHRA, CDR2 YSYEKL. The CDR3 protein is CASSQFGGRSSYEQYF. CDR3 bases: TGCGCCAGCAGCCAATTTGGCGGGAGATCGTCCTACGAGCAGTACTTC.

The chain is built from TRBV6-2 or TRBV6-3 and TRBJ2-1; D is perhaps TRBD2 (5 bases). Trimming removed 5 bases from V and 0 bases from J, with 11 bases in between. CDR3 length equals 15 residues. Germline CDR1 MNHEY, CDR2 SVGEGT. CDR3 coding DNA: TGTGCCAGCAGTGCCTTTACTAGCTCCTACAATGAGCAGTTCTTC. This translates into CASSAFTSSYNEQFF.

As regards this clonotype: Germline is not matched at one junction end, which may reflect a read error. The chain carries TRBV25-1 and TRBJ1-5, with D tentatively TRBD1 (6 bases). CDR1 MGHDK and CDR2 SYGVNS come from the germline V gene. The CDR3 is 15 residues long. The CDR3 sequence: CASGEYGQSNQPQHF. CDR3 in DNA: TGTGCCAGCGGTGAATATGGACAGAGCAATCAGCCCCAGCATTTT.

V and J are TRBV29-1 and TRBJ2-3, with 9 positions matching TRBD2. The CDR3 is 18 residues long. The germline V gene encodes CDR1 SQVTM and CDR2 ANQGSEA. V gave up 3 bases and J gave up 4 bases; unmatched junction bases: 17. Written as DNA, the CDR3 is TGCAGCGTTGATGGCGCAATCCGTAGCGGGAGAGGCTCAGATACGCAGTATTTT. Its protein product is CSVDGAIRSGRGSDTQYF.

The chain is built from TRBV5-1 and TRBJ2-2; the match to TRBD2 covers 15 bases. The CDR3 has 16 residues. From germline, CDR1 is SGHRS and CDR2 YFSETQ. Trimming took 3 bases from V and 7 from J; bases not matched to a gene: 4. CDR3 protein: CASSYGLAGGIGELFF. As DNA, the CDR3 is TGCGCCAGCAGCTACGGACTAGCGGGAGGGATCGGGGAGCTGTTTTTT.

On this clonotype: A read error may produce the germline difference seen at one junction end. This chain uses TRBV18 with TRBJ1-2; D is uncertain. This CDR3 contains 11 residues. The germline V gene encodes CDR1 KGHSH and CDR2 LQKENI. CDR3 nucleotides: TGTACCAGCTCTCAGAGTTATGGCTACACCTTC. It encodes CTSSQSYGYTF.